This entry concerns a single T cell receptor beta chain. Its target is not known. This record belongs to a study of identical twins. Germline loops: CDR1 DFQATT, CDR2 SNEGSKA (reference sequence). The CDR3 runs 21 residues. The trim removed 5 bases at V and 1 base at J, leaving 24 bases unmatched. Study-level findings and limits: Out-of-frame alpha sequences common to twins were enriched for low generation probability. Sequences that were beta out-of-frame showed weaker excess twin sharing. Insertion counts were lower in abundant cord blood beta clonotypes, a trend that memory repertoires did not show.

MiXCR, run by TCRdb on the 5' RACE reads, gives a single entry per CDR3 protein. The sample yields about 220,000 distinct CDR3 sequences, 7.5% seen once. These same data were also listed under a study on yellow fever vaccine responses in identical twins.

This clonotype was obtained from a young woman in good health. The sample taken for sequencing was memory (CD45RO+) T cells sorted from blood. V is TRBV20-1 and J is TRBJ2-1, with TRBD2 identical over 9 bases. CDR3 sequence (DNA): TGCAGTGCTCCCCCGTATTTTAGCGGGAGAGGGAAAACGGTATCCTACAATGAGCAGTTCTTC. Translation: CSAPPYFSGRGKTVSYNEQFF.